This T cell receptor beta chain was identified in a study of blood T cells in healthy people across ages. The study's findings and limits: Getting older went along with TCR beta diversity per million T cells dropping roughly linearly.

The people who gave samples were healthy Caucasians from Russia, aged roughly 6 to 90. A second PCR of 7 to 11 cycles used a sample-barcoded 5' primer and a J-beta primer mix. Each cDNA was tagged by a template-switch adaptor containing 12 random nucleotides. TCRdb analysed the 5' RACE reads with MiXCR anew, one entry per CDR3 protein. The sample gives about 1.1 million distinct CDR3 sequences, more than 30% of which show up once; approximately 14% is in the top ten. V lost 7 bases, J lost 4 bases, and 15 bases lay in between. This CDR3 has 14 amino acids. In regard to this clonotype: Its antigen remains unknown.

The clonotype was recovered from a young man in good health. The sequencing sample was made of blood. The chain combines TRBV12-3 or TRBV12-4 with TRBJ2-3; D remains ambiguous. CDR3 sequence reads: CASTSQETPDTQYF. CDR3 DNA sequence: TGTGCCAGCACCTCGCAGGAGACTCCAGATACGCAGTATTTT.